Included here is one T cell receptor beta chain sequence, with context. The entry originates in a study of blood T cell repertoires in COVID-19. Whole-study context: Material from acute and convalescent COVID-19 was sourced from the United States, Italy and Spain. T cells, B-cell-depleted T cells, or PBMCs provided the cDNA or gDNA that served as material.

Original analysis: Nucleated cell counts were estimated from reference gene primer amplification. Using immunoSEQ multiplex PCR, the repertoire was profiled, and TCRdb retains in-frame clones only, with some absent. V, J and clone size are taken as reported in that table, and D and trimming were inferred from the DNA itself. The sample shows 60,000 to 85,000 clones, 84% of them seen only once. Deletions cut 3 bases from V and 0 bases from J, with 6 bases between. Germline V gene lookup returns CDR1 KGHSH and CDR2 LQKENI. This CDR3 has 14 amino acids. The sequencing input was peripheral blood. This clonotype was obtained from a man between 70 and 80 years old with acute or convalescent COVID-19. J is TRBJ1-5 and V is TRBV18; no reliable D call. Here the CDR3 DNA reads TGTGCCAGCTCACCCCTAGATAGCAATCAGCCCCAGCATTTT. Protein: CASSPLDSNQPQHF.